The 4 T cell receptor beta chains below all came from one sample that was sequenced in a study of T cells in Graves' hyperthyroidism and ophthalmopathy. TCR beta CDR3 regions were amplified from RNA. TCR CDR3 underwent first-round RT-PCR with the HTBI primer set. TCRdb itself ran the multiplex PCR reads through MiXCR, one entry per CDR3 protein. Among a few hundred thousand distinct CDR3 sequences listed, approximately 25% were seen once. The specimen was blood. These TCRs come from a man between 50 and 59 years old with Graves' hyperthyroidism.

The chain combines TRBV5-1 with TRBJ2-3; 10 bases match TRBD2. Trimming at V came to 0 bases and at J to 4 bases, leaving 8 bases not matched to a gene. Germline values: CDR1 SGHRS, CDR2 YFSETQ. The CDR3 spans 17 residues. CDR3 protein: CASSLATVGLAADTQYF. DNA of the CDR3: TGCGCCAGCAGCTTGGCAACCGTTGGACTAGCGGCAGATACGCAGTATTTT.

This clonotype has more than one count but fewer than ten. This CDR3 reads CASSLWQSTDTQYF. CDR3 DNA sequence: TGCGCCAGCAGCTTGTGGCAGAGCACAGATACGCAGTATTTT. The chain uses TRBV5-1 and TRBJ2-3; no clear D. Germline CDR1 is SGHRS and CDR2 is YFSETQ. The length of the CDR3 is 14 residues. V was pared by 1 base and J by 0 bases, with 6 bases between.

J is TRBJ2-7 and V is TRBV20-1; TRBD2 might be the D (5 bases). Germline loops: CDR1 DFQATT, CDR2 SNEGSKA (reference sequence). Trimming removed 3 bases from V and 0 bases from J, with 6 bases in between. The CDR3 length is 12 residues. The CDR3 sequence is CSASTSSYEQYF. CDR3 nucleotides: TGCAGTGCTAGCACTAGCTCCTACGAGCAGTACTTC.

This clonotype was detected only a few times. This chain links TRBV28 with TRBJ2-5, with D unresolved. The V gene's germline CDR1 is MDHEN and CDR2 SYDVKM. V was trimmed by 3 bases and J by 0 bases, leaving 17 bases between them. The CDR3 totals 17 residues. CDR3 sequence: CASSFSGPLGYQETQYF. In nucleotides, the CDR3 is TGTGCCAGCAGTTTTTCCGGCCCACTTGGGTACCAAGAGACCCAGTACTTC.